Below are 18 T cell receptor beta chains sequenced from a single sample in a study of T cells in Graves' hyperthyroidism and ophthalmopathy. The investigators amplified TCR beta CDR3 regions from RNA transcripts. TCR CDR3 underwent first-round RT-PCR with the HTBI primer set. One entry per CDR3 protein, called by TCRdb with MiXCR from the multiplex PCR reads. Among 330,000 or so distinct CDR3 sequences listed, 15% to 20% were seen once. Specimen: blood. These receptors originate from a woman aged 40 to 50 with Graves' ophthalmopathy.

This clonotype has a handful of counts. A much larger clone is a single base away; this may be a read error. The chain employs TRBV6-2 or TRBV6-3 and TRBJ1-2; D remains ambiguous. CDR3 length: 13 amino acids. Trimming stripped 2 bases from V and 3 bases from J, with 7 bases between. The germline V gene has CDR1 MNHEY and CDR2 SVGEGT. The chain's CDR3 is CASSYPGYYGYTF. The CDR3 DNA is TGTGCCAGCAGTTACCCGGGTTACTATGGCTACACCTTC.

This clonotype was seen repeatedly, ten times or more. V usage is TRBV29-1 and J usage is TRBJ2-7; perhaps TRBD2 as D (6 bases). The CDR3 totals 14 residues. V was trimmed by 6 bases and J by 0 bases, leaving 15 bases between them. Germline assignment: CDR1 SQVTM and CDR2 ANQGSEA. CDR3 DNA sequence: TGCAGCGTGCTAAATGGGGGGAGCTCCTACGAGCAGTACTTC. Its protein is CSVLNGGSSYEQYF.

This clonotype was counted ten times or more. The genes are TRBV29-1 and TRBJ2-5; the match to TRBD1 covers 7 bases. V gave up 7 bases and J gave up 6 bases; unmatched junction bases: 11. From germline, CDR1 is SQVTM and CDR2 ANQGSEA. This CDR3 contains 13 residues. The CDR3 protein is CSASQGFEKTQYF. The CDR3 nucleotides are TGCAGCGCTTCACAGGGGTTCGAAAAGACCCAGTACTTC.

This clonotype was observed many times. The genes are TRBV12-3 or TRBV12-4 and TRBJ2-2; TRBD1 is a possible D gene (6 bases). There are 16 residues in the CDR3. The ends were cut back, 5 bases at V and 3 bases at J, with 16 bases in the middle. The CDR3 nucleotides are TGTGCCAGCAGTCCCACGACAGGCCTTGACACCGGGGAGCTGTTTTTT. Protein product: CASSPTTGLDTGELFF.

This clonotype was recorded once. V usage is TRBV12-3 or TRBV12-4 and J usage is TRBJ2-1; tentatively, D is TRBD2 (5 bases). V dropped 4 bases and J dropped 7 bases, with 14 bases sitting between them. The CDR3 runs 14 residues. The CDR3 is CASSSLALRNEQFF. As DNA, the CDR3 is TGTGCCAGCAGTTCCCTAGCATTGCGGAATGAGCAGTTCTTC.

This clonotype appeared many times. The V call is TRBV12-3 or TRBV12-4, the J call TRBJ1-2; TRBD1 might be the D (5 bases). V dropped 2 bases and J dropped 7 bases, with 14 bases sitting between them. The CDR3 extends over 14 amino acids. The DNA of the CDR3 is TGTGCCAGCAGTTTAAGAGGGCAGAGGGGTGGCTACACCTTC. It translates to CASSLRGQRGGYTF.

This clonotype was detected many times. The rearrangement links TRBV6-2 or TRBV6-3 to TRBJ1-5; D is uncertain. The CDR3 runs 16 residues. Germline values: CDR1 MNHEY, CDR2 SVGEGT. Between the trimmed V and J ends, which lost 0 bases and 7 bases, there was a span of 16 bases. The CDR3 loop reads CASSYSRGPAGQPQHF. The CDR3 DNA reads TGTGCCAGCAGTTACTCGCGAGGCCCAGCGGGACAGCCCCAGCATTTT.

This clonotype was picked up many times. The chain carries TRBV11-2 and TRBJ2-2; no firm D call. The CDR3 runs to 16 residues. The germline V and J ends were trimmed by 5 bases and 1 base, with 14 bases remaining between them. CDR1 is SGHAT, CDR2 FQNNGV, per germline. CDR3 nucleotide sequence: TGTGCCAGCAGCCCCACCACCCTAGTGAACACCGGGGAGCTGTTTTTT. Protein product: CASSPTTLVNTGELFF. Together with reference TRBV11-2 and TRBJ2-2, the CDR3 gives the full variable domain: EAGVAQSPRYKIIEKRQSVAFWCNPISGHATLYWYQQILGQGPKLLIQFQNNGVVDDSQLPKDRFSAERLKGVDSTLKIQPAKLEDSAVYLCASSPTTLVNTGELFFGEGSRLTVL.

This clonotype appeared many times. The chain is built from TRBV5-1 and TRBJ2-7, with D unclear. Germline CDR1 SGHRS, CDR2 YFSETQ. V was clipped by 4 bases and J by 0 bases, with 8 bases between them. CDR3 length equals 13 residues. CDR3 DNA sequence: TGCGCCAGCAGCACCCCTCCCTCCTACGAGCAGTACTTC. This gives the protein CASSTPPSYEQYF.

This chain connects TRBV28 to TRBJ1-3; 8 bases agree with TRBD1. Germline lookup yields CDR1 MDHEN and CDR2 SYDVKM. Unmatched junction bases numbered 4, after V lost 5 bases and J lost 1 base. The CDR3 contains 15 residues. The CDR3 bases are TGTGCCAGCAGTAACCAGGGGGCTTCTGGAAACACCATATATTTT. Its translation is CASSNQGASGNTIYF. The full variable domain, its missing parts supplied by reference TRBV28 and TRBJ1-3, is DVKVTQSSRYLVKRTGEKVFLECVQDMDHENMFWYRQDPGLGLRLIYFSYDVKMKEKGDIPEGYSVSREKKERFSLILESASTNQTSMYLCASSNQGASGNTIYFGEGSWLTVV.

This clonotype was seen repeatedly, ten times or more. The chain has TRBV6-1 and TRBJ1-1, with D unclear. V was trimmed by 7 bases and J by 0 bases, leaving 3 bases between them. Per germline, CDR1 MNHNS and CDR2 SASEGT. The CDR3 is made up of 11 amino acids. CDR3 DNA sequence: TGTGCCAGCACGATGAACACTGAAGCTTTCTTT. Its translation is CASTMNTEAFF.

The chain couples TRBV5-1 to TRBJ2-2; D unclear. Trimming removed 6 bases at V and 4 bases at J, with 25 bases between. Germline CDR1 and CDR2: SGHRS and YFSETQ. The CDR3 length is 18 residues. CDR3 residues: CASTPETPGSLGTGELFF. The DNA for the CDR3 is TGCGCCAGCACCCCTGAGACCCCCGGGTCCTTGGGCACCGGGGAGCTGTTTTTT.

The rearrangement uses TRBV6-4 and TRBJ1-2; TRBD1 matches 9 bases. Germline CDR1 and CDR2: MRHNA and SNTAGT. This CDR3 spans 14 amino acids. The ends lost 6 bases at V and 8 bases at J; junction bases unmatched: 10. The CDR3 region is CASSQAGTGRGYTF. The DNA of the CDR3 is TGTGCCAGCAGCCAGGCCGGGACAGGGCGCGGCTACACCTTC.

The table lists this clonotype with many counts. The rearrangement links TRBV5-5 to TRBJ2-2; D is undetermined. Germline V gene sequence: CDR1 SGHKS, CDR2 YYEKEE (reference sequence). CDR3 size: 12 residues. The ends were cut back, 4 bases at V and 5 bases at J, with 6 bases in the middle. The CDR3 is CASSVVTGELFF. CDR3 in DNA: TGTGCCAGCAGCGTAGTTACCGGGGAGCTGTTTTTT.

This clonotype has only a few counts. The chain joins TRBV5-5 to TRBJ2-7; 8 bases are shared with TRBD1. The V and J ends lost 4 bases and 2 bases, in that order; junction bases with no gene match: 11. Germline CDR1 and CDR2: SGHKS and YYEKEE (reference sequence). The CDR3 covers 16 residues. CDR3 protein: CASSRGQGKGTYEQYF. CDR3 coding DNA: TGTGCCAGCAGCCGAGGACAGGGTAAGGGAACCTACGAGCAGTACTTC. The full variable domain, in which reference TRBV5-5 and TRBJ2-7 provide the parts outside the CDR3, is DAGVTQSPTHLIKTRGQQVTLRCSPISGHKSVSWYQQVLGQGPQFIFQYYEKEERGRGNFPDRFSARQFPNYSSELNVNALLLGDSALYLCASSRGQGKGTYEQYFGPGTRLTVT.

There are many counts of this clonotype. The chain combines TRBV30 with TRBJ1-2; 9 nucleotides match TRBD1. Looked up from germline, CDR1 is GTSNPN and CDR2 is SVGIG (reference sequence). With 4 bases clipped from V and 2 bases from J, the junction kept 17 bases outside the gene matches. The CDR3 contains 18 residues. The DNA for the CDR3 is TGTGCCTGGAAAAACCCCCGCGATTGGACAGGGGCAAACTATGGCTACACCTTC. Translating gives CAWKNPRDWTGANYGYTF.

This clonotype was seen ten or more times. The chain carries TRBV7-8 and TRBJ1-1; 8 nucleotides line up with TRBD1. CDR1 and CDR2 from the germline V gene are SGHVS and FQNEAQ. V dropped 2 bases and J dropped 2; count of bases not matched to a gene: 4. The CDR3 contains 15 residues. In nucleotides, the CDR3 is TGTGCCAGCAGCTTAATACAGGGGGTAAACACTGAAGCTTTCTTT. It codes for CASSLIQGVNTEAFF.

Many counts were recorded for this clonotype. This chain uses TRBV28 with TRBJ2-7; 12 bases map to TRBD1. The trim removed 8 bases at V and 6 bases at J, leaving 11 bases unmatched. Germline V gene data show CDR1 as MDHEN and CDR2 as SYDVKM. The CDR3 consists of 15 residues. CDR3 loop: CASGSGGTGGFEQYF. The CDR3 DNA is TGTGCCAGCGGGTCTGGGGGGACAGGGGGCTTCGAGCAGTACTTC.